This paragraph reports one T cell receptor (beta chain). This sample stems from a study of CD8+ T cells in alopecia areata. RNA, once extracted, was reverse transcribed into cDNA for use as the sequencing template. Using immunoSEQ multiplex PCR, the repertoire was profiled, and TCRdb retains in-frame clones only, with some absent. The table records 130,000 to 150,000 clones, approximately 85% of them present only once. From germline, CDR1 is KGHSH and CDR2 LQKENI. Trimming took 10 bases from V and 2 from J, leaving 10 bases between them. This CDR3 has 12 residues. The sample's treatment: oral pan-JAK inhibitor, 5-10 mg twice daily.

This TCR was recovered from a human donor with alopecia areata. Specimen: CD8+ T cells sorted from blood, collected at week 4, from a patient treated with tofacitinib. The chain uses TRBV18 and TRBJ2-3; D possibly uses TRBD1 or TRBD2 (5 bases each). Written as DNA, the CDR3 is TGTGCCACGAGGGGTGACACAGATACGCAGTATTTT. Translating it yields CATRGDTDTQYF.